The clone carrying this TCR beta chain was observed a handful of times. This record belongs to a study of blood T cell repertoires in COVID-19. Repertoires were generated with immunoSEQ multiplex PCR, while TCRdb's copy carries only in-frame clones and drops some. This table holds fewer than 200,000 clones, around 80% found once. Sequencing used peripheral blood. This TCR derives from an older woman with COVID-19, enrolled during active disease.

CDR3 amino acids: CASSERRQFGNEQFF. CDR3 in DNA: TGTGCCAGTAGTGAACGGCGGCAGTTTGGGAATGAGCAGTTCTTC. This chain joins TRBV19 and TRBJ2-1, with D unclear. The germline CDR1 and CDR2 sequences are LNHDA and SQIVND (reference sequence). CDR3 length: 15 amino acids. With 5 bases removed from V and 7 bases from J, the gap between germline ends came to 18 bases.